The T cell receptor (beta chain) under discussion was sequenced for a study of T cells in Graves' hyperthyroidism and ophthalmopathy. V shed 1 base and J 5 bases; nucleotides not matched to a gene: 8. The CDR3 length is 16 residues. Per the germline V gene, CDR1 is SGHVS and CDR2 is FNYEAQ. TCR beta CDR3 sequences were amplified from RNA transcripts. Researchers ran a first-round RT-PCR on the TCR CDR3 using the HTBI primer set. TCRdb used MiXCR to reprocess the multiplex PCR reads, holding one entry per CDR3 protein. The table records 330,000 or so distinct CDR3 sequences, roughly 20% of them present only once. In the ophthalmopathy cohort, Clinical Activity Score was at least 3, NOSPECS grade at least 4, and duration under 3 months. Patients having uncontrolled infection, another autoimmune disease, pregnancy or lactation were not included. Extraction of PBMCs used 8.5 to 10 ml of fresh peripheral blood.

Whole-study results and caveats: Within blood appeared most thyroid clonotypes that had expanded above 0.001.

The table lists this clonotype with many counts. The antigen is not known. Sample: blood. The source of this sequence is a man aged 45 to 65 with Graves' ophthalmopathy. V usage is TRBV7-6 and J usage is TRBJ2-5; 9 nucleotides agree with TRBD2. The CDR3 protein is CASSLVFGSGSETQYF. DNA of the CDR3: TGTGCCAGCAGCTTAGTGTTTGGTAGCGGGAGTGAGACCCAGTACTTC.